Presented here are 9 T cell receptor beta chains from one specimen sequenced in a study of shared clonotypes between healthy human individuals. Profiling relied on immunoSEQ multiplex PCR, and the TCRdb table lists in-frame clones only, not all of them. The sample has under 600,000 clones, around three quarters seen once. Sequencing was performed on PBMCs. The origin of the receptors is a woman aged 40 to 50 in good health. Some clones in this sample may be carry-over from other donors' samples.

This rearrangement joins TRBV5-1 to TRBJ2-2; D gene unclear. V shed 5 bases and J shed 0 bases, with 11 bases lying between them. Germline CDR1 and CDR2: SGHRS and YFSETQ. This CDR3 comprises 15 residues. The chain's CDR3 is CASSQDHPNTGELFF. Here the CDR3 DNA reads TGCGCCAGCAGTCAGGACCACCCGAACACCGGGGAGCTGTTTTTT.

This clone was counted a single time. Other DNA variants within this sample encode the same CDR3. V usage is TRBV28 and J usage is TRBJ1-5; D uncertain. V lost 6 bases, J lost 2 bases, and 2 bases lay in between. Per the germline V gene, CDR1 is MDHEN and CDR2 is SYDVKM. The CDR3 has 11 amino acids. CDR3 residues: CASRGNQPQHF. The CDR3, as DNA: TGTGCCAGCAGGGGCAATCAGCCCCAGCATTTT.

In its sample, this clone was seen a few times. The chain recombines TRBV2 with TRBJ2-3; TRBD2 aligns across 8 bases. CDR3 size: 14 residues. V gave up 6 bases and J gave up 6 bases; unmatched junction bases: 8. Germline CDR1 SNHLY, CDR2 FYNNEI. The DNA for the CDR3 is TGTGCCAGCAGAGCAGGACTAGCAGGGGATACGCAGTATTTT. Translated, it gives CASRAGLAGDTQYF. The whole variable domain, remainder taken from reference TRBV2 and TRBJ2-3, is EPEVTQTPSHQVTQMGQEVILRCVPISNHLYFYWYRQILGQKVEFLVSFYNNEISEKSEIFDDQFSVERPDGSNFTLKIRSTKLEDSAMYFCASRAGLAGDTQYFGPGTRLTVL.

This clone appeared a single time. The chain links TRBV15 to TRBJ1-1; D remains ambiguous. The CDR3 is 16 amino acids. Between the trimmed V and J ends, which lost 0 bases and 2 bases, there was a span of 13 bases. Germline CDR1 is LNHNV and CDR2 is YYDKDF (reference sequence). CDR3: CATSRDQGLLNTEAFF. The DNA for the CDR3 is TGTGCCACCAGCAGAGATCAAGGGTTACTAAACACTGAAGCTTTCTTT.

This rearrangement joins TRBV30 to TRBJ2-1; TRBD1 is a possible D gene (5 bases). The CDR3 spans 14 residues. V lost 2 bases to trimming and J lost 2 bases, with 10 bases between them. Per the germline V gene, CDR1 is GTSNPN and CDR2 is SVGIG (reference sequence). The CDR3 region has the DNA TGTGCCTGGAGTCCAGGGCGCGCCTACAATGAGCAGTTCTTC. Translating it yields CAWSPGRAYNEQFF.

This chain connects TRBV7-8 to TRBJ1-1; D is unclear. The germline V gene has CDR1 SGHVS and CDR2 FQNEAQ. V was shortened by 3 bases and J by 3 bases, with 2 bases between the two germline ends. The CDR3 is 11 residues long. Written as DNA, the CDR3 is TGTGCCAGCAGCTTGGACACTGAAGCTTTCTTT. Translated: CASSLDTEAFF.

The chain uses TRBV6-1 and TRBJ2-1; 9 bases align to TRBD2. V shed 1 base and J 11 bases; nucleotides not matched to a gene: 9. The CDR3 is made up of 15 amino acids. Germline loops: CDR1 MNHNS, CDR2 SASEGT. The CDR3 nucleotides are TGTGCCAGCAGTGAAGTCGGGCGGGAGGGGGGTAAGCAGTTCTTC. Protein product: CASSEVGREGGKQFF.

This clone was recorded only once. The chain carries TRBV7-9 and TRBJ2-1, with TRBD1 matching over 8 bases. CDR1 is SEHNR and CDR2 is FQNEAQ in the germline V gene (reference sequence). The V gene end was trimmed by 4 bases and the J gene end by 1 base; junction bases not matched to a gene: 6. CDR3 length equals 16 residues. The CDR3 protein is CASSSPRTGSYNEQFF. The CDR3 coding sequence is TGTGCCAGCAGCTCGCCGAGGACAGGGTCCTACAATGAGCAGTTCTTC.

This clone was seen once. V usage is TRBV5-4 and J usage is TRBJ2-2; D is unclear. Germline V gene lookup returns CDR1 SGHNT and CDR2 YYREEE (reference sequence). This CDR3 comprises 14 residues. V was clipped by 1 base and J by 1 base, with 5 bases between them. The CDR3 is CASSLSQNTGELFF. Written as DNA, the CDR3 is TGTGCCAGCAGCTTGTCTCAGAACACCGGGGAGCTGTTTTTT.